The rows below give T cell receptor beta chains drawn from one sample of a study of CD8+ T cells in alopecia areata. This table comes from immunoSEQ multiplex PCR, and its TCRdb copy is limited to in-frame clones, with some not included. Of about 210,000 clones detected, around three fifths appear once; the ten largest clones hold around 4%. The source was CD4+ T cells sorted from blood, collected at week 4, from a patient treated with tofacitinib. These receptors were obtained from a human donor with alopecia areata. Both conserved end residues are part of each CDR3. The D gene is left open where the match is weak. Clone size is shown for a subset of rows, as once, few, many or a class of expanded clone.

.	TRBV5-1	.	TRBJ2-5	CASSLLGRGETQYF	TGCGCCAGCAGCTTATTGGGAAGGGGAGAGACCCAGTACTTC
.	TRBV30	TRBD2	TRBJ2-7	CAWSPGLAGAQYF	TGTGCCTGGAGTCCGGGACTAGCGGGGGCGCAGTACTTC
.	TRBV29-1	TRBD1	TRBJ1-1	CSVEAGGGTEAFF	TGCAGCGTTGAAGCAGGGGGCGGCACTGAAGCTTTCTTT
.	TRBV7-9	.	TRBJ1-6	CASRLLGQSNSPLHF	TGTGCCAGCCGGCTCCTGGGGCAGTCGAATTCACCCCTCCACTTT
.	TRBV7-3	.	TRBJ2-3	CASSLNRDTQYF	TGTGCCAGCAGCTTAAACCGCGATACGCAGTATTTT
.	TRBV29-1	TRBD1	TRBJ1-2	CSVNRGGNGYTF	TGCAGCGTCAACAGGGGGGGAAATGGCTACACCTTC
once	TRBV9	TRBD2	TRBJ2-1	CASSETGTSGYNEQFF	TGTGCCAGCAGTGAGACCGGGACTAGCGGTTACAATGAGCAGTTCTTC
.	TRBV9	TRBD2	TRBJ2-5	CASSHPTSGGVQETQYF	TGTGCCAGCAGCCATCCAACTAGCGGGGGGGTCCAAGAGACCCAGTACTTC
.	TRBV29-1	TRBD1	TRBJ2-1	CSLDRGSDEQFF	TGCAGCCTAGACAGGGGGTCCGATGAGCAGTTCTTC
.	TRBV7-2	.	TRBJ2-2	CASSLGGTTGELFF	TGTGCCAGCAGCTTAGGAGGGACCACCGGGGAGCTGTTTTTT
few	TRBV30	TRBD1	TRBJ1-4	CAWSVSVQGRLFF	TGTGCCTGGAGTGTATCCGTACAGGGGAGACTGTTTTTT
.	TRBV5-4	.	TRBJ2-1	CALGQGPGFDNEQFF	TGTGCCCTAGGGCAGGGCCCAGGTTTCGACAATGAGCAGTTCTTC
few	TRBV4-3	.	TRBJ2-2	CASSHERAYTGELFF	TGCGCCAGCAGCCATGAGCGGGCTTACACCGGGGAGCTGTTTTTT
.	TRBV30	.	TRBJ1-1	CAWSVGVGAEAFF	TGTGCCTGGAGTGTAGGGGTGGGGGCTGAAGCTTTCTTT
.	TRBV25-1	.	TRBJ1-1	CASSRDTEAFF	TGTGCCAGCAGTAGGGACACTGAAGCTTTCTTT
.	TRBV11-1	.	TRBJ1-2	CASSNAGFGGYTF	TGTGCCAGCAGCAATGCCGGGTTCGGGGGCTACACCTTC
few	TRBV29-1	.	TRBJ1-1	CSASWGEVNTEAFF	TGCAGCGCGTCTTGGGGGGAAGTGAACACTGAAGCTTTCTTT
.	TRBV30	.	TRBJ2-2	CAWSFTGELFF	TGTGCCTGGAGCTTTACCGGGGAGCTGTTTTTT
.	TRBV29-1	.	TRBJ2-3	CSVEGRFTDTQYF	TGCAGCGTTGAGGGCAGGTTCACAGATACGCAGTATTTT
.	TRBV14	.	TRBJ2-5	CASSPPGTTGKTQYF	TGTGCCAGCAGCCCCCCCGGGACAACGGGAAAGACCCAGTACTTC
once	TRBV29-1	.	TRBJ2-3	CSVGTTSLADTQYF	TGCAGCGTTGGTACTACAAGTTTGGCAGATACGCAGTATTTT
once	TRBV7-2	.	TRBJ2-5	CASSEGRQETQYF	TGTGCCAGCAGCGAGGGACGTCAAGAGACCCAGTACTTC
.	TRBV5-1	TRBD1	TRBJ2-7	CASRFAGGLSYEQYF	TGCGCCAGCAGATTCGCAGGGGGCCTCTCCTACGAGCAGTACTTC
.	TRBV7-8	.	TRBJ2-5	CASSSDRQETQYF	TGTGCCAGCAGCTCAGACAGGCAAGAGACCCAGTACTTC
.	TRBV5-4	TRBD2	TRBJ2-1	CASSRIAGGTNNEQFF	TGTGCCAGCAGCCGGATAGCGGGGGGCACTAACAATGAGCAGTTCTTC
.	TRBV7-2	TRBD1	TRBJ2-7	CASSFGTGGNNEQYF	TGTGCCAGCAGCTTCGGGACAGGGGGTAACAACGAGCAGTACTTC